A single sample gave rise to the 9 T cell receptor beta chains below, sequenced in a study of cytomegalovirus exposure and HLA in healthy donors. It was with 60 Vbeta and 13 Jbeta primers that the PCR ran. Assay used: immunoSEQ multiplex PCR; TCRdb lists only in-frame clones, some missing. This table has roughly 120,000 clones, about 59% appearing once. Specimen: PBMCs. These receptors came from a middle-aged woman in good health and CMV-seropositive.

Of note for this clone: One end of the junction fails to match germline, which may point to a read error. V gene TRBV7-7 combines with J gene TRBJ2-7, with D maybe TRBD1 (6 bases). This CDR3 is built from 16 residues. Germline V gene lookup returns CDR1 SSHAT and CDR2 FNYEAQ (reference sequence). DNA for the CDR3: TGTGCTAGCAGCTTAGTAGGGACAAGGATCTCCTACGAGCAGTACTTC. Translated, it gives CASSLVGTRISYEQYF.

This clone has more than one count but fewer than ten. The rearrangement uses TRBV4-1 and TRBJ2-3, with D possibly being TRBD2 (5 bases). This CDR3 spans 17 amino acids. The germline gives CDR1 MGHRA, CDR2 YSYEKL. V shed 5 bases and J shed 2 bases, with 20 bases lying between them. The CDR3 loop is CASSATWGSAVTDTQYF. The CDR3 DNA sequence: TGCGCCAGCAGCGCCACGTGGGGTAGCGCAGTCACAGATACGCAGTATTTT.

V gene TRBV30 combines with J gene TRBJ1-1, with TRBD1 matching 12 bases. J gave up 0 bases and V 5 bases, and 13 bases lay outside the gene matches. Germline V CDR1 and CDR2: GTSNPN, SVGIG (reference sequence). The CDR3 runs to 18 residues. The CDR3 sequence: CAWAGTGGSLSVNTEAFF. Here the CDR3 DNA reads TGTGCCTGGGCCGGGACAGGGGGCAGTTTGTCTGTGAACACTGAAGCTTTCTTT.

Here the CDR3 DNA reads TGTGCCAGCAGCCCTCCGGCAGATACGCAGTATTTT. It yields the protein CASSPPADTQYF. V usage is TRBV7-9 and J usage is TRBJ2-3, with D hard to call. The germline gives CDR1 SEHNR, CDR2 FQNEAQ (reference sequence). The CDR3 runs 12 residues. V was trimmed by 5 bases and J by 4 bases, leaving 7 bases between them.

J is TRBJ2-5 and V is TRBV5-1, with D hard to call. The end of the DNA aligns better with TRBJ2-7, so the J call may be wrong. There are 13 residues in the CDR3. The germline CDR1 and CDR2 sequences are SGHRS and YFSETQ. The CDR3 coding sequence is TGCGCCAGCAGCTTGGCCCCGTCGAGCGAGCAGTACTTC. Amino acid sequence: CASSLAPSSEQYF.

The chain has TRBV7-8 and TRBJ1-1; 7 bases map to TRBD1. The CDR3 extends over 13 amino acids. With 4 bases clipped from V and 5 bases from J, the junction kept 4 bases outside the gene matches. From germline, CDR1 is SGHVS and CDR2 FQNEAQ. The CDR3 sequence: CASSWGTATEAFF. Here the CDR3 DNA reads TGTGCCAGCAGCTGGGGGACAGCGACTGAAGCTTTCTTT.

Points on this clone: Mismatch with germline at one junction end may stem from a read error. The rearrangement uses TRBV7-9 and TRBJ1-1, with D uncertain. The germline CDR1 and CDR2 sequences are SEHNR and FQNEAQ (reference sequence). The CDR3 length is 12 residues. CDR3 region: CSSSLGPDEAFF. The CDR3, as DNA: TGTTCCAGCAGCTTAGGGCCAGATGAAGCTTTCTTT.

This clone occurred once. Other DNA sequences in this specimen translate into the identical CDR3. The chain has TRBV9 and TRBJ2-1, with D uncertain. V shed 0 bases and J shed 4 bases, with 5 bases lying between them. This CDR3 region has 13 residues. Germline V CDR1 and CDR2: SGDLS, YYNGEE. In nucleotides, the CDR3 is TGTGCCAGCAGCGTAGCCGGGTACAATGAGCAGTTCTTC. It encodes CASSVAGYNEQFF.

The chain is built from TRBV4-1 and TRBJ2-5; 7 nucleotides align to TRBD2. The DNA end is more similar to TRBJ2-7, so the J call may be wrong. CDR1 is MGHRA and CDR2 is YSYEKL in the germline V gene. The CDR3 extends over 16 amino acids. The CDR3 is CASSQGAGPLSYEQYF. CDR3 DNA sequence: TGCGCCAGCAGCCAGGGAGCGGGACCCCTTTCCTACGAGCAGTACTTC.